The T cell receptor (beta chain) described here comes from a study of blood T cell repertoires in COVID-19 (dated by TCRdb to the early 2020s). Regarding the study in general: The collaborator samples originated in the United States, Italy and Spain and spanned the acute and convalescent phases of COVID-19. The prospective study material was composed of cDNA or gDNA derived from T cells, B-cell-depleted T cells, or PBMCs. Deeply sampled blood TCRbeta repertoires from subjects exposed to, actively infected with, or recovered from COVID-19 were included in the dataset. The repertoires were released in a freely available public database intended as a resource for research on the immune response to SARS-CoV-2. Samples were obtained from the ongoing ImmuneRACE study (first 160 participants) and from approximately 1,200 subjects provided by 6 global collaborators. Nearly every sample came with metadata listing a de-identified subject ID, COVID-19 status, age in years and sex. Where HLA class I and class II types were available, the types were taken from metadata supplied by the sample provider, not from assay-based typing.

TCRbeta CDR3 regions were amplified from genomic DNA using the immunoSEQ Assay, a bias-controlled multiplex PCR. The source study handled its data this way. Within the assay, amplification of reference gene primers was used to estimate how many nucleated cells each sample contained. To quantify the absolute abundance of each unique TCRbeta CDR3 rearrangement, sequence reads were collapsed and filtered. For each sample, productive Simpson clonality was calculated as the square root of Simpson's diversity index over productive rearrangements. The clones in this table, taken by TCRdb from immuneACCESS, are in-frame only. Not every clone is retained; where verified, under half of the shortfall comes from an unresolved V gene, and the cause of the rest is unknown. V and J calls and clone size are those listed in that table; D and trimming were worked out from the DNA. A total of about 300,000 clones appear in this sample, around 84% of them only once. Roughly 1.6% of the sample comes from the top ten.

General findings and caveats noted by the study authors: The amount of clinical and demographic metadata varied by source and participant and was provided uncurated.

Note on this clone: Its target antigen remains unknown. No base quality values were provided; no much bigger clone lies one nucleotide off.

The CDR3 sequence holds 14 residues, the cysteine and phenylalanine included. This entry keeps only the CDR3 DNA: 42 bases, framed from base 1. CDR1 and CDR2 were assigned from the germline V gene as KGHSH and LQKENI. The junction shows trimming of 2 bases on V and 4 bases on J, plus 9 bases between the germline ends. One collaborating source in Seattle enrolled patients during active infection and followed them longitudinally through the course of disease. Each collaborating institution followed its own protocols to collect whole blood in K2EDTA tubes. For TCRbeta analysis, collaborators shipped samples as frozen whole blood, isolated PBMCs, or DNA extracted from either of those sample types.

Material for sequencing was peripheral blood. This receptor was identified in a human donor with COVID-19, enrolled during active disease. The donor label of this sample is uncertain. The rearrangement combines TRBV18 with TRBJ2-1, with a tentative D gene TRBD2 over 5 matching bases. The nucleotide sequence is given as TGTGCCAGCTCACCATGGGAGTCGTACAATGAGCAGTTCTTC. Protein translation: CASSPWESYNEQFF.